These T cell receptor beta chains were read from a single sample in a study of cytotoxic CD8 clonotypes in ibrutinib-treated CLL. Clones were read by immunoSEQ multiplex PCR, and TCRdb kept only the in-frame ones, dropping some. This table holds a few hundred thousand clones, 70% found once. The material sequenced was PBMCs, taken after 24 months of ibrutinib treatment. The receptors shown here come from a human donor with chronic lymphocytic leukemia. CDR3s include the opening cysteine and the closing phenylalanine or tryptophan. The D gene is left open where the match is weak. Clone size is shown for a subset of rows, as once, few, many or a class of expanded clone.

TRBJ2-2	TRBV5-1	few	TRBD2	TGCGCCAGCAGCCTGACCGGGACTAGCGGGAGCGAGCTGTTTTTT	CASSLTGTSGSELFF
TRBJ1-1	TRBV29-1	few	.	TGCAGCGTTGATCGGGCAGTAAAGTTAGCTTTCTTT	CSVDRAVKLAFF
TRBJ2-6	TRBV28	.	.	TGTGCCAGCAGGGCTTTGTGGCCTGCCAACGTCCTGACTTTC	CASRALWPANVLTF
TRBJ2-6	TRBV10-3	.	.	TGTGCCATCAGTGAGTCGAAGAGCTCTGGGGCCAACGTCCTGACTTTC	CAISESKSSGANVLTF
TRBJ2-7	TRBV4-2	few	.	TGTGCCAGCAGCCCCGGGACCGAAGCCGAGCAGTACTTC	CASSPGTEAEQYF
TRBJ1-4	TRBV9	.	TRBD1	TGTGCCAGCAGCGTAGGGACAGGGAAGACAACTAATGAAAAACTGTTTTTT	CASSVGTGKTTNEKLFF
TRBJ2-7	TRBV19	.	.	TGTGCCAGTAGTCCCAGACACGGGGGAGAGCAGTACTTC	CASSPRHGGEQYF
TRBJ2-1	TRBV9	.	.	TGTGCCAGCAGCGTAGTAGGATCGTCCAATGAGCAGTTCTTC	CASSVVGSSNEQFF
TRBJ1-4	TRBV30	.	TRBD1	TGTGCCTGGTCCGGGACAGGGGAGGAAAAACTGTTTTTT	CAWSGTGEEKLFF
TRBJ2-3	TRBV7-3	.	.	TGTGCCAGCAGCTTAAGAGGGAAGAGTCCAGATACGCAGTATTTT	CASSLRGKSPDTQYF
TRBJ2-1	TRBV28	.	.	TGTGCCAGCAGCCCGCCGGACTATGTCCCCAATGAGCAGTTCTTC	CASSPPDYVPNEQFF
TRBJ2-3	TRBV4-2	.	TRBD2	TGTGCCAGCAGCCATAGTATGGGACTAGCGGGAATAGATACGCAGTATTTT	CASSHSMGLAGIDTQYF
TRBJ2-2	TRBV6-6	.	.	TGTGCCAGCAGTTACTCGCTTCAGGGGGGGAGGGAGCTGTTTTTT	CASSYSLQGGRELFF
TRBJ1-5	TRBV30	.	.	TGTGCCTGGAGCACAGGGTTAGACCAGCCCCAGCATTTT	CAWSTGLDQPQHF
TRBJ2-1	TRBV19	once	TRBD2	TGTGCCAGTAACAAGGGTAGCGGGAGGGATGAGCAGTTCTTC	CASNKGSGRDEQFF
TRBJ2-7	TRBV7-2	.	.	TGTGCCAGCAGCCCAGACGGGATCTCCTACGAGCAGTACTTC	CASSPDGISYEQYF
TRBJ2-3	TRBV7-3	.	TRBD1	TGTGCCAGCAGCTCCAGGGGGTATAGCACAGATACGCAGTATTTT	CASSSRGYSTDTQYF
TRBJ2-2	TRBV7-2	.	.	TGTGCCAGCAGCCGACAAAACACCGGGGAGCTGTTTTTT	CASSRQNTGELFF
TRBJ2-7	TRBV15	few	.	TGTGCCACCAGCAGAGATACGGGCAACTACGAGCAGTACTTC	CATSRDTGNYEQYF
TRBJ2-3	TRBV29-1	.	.	TGCAGCGCCACTAGCACAGATACGCAGTATTTT	CSATSTDTQYF
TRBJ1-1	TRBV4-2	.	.	TGTGCCAGCAGCCAAGTCGGGCAGGGAGGTACTGAAGCTTTCTTT	CASSQVGQGGTEAFF
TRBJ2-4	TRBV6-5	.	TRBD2	TGTGCCAGCAGTTACGACAGCGGGAGGGCCGGGTACATTCAGTACTTC	CASSYDSGRAGYIQYF
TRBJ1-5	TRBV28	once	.	TGTGCCAGCAGTTTAAGTTGGGGTGGTCAGCCCCAGCATTTT	CASSLSWGGQPQHF
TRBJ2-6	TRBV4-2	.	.	TGTGCCAGCAGCCGTGAAGGACCTGGGGCCAACGTCCTGACTTTC	CASSREGPGANVLTF
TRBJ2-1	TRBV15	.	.	TGTGCCACCAGCGATTCAACTTGGCGGGAACACAATGAGCAGTTCTTC	CATSDSTWREHNEQFF
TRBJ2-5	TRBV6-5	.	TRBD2	TGTGCCAGCAGTTACTCCGGGGGGGTCCCAGGAGAGACCCAGTACTTC	CASSYSGGVPGETQYF
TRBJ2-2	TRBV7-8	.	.	TGTGCCAGCAGCTCCGGCCCTTTAGCGGCCGGGGAGCTGTTTTTT	CASSSGPLAAGELFF
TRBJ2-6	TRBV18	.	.	TGTGCCAGCTCAGGAAGGCAGGGAGGCTCTGGGGCCAACGTCCTGACTTTC	CASSGRQGGSGANVLTF
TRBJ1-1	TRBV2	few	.	TGTGCCAGCAGCCTCCCTAGGATGACTGAAGCTTTCTTT	CASSLPRMTEAFF
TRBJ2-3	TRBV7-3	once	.	TGTGCCAGCAGCAACCGGAGGGATACGCAGTATTTT	CASSNRRDTQYF
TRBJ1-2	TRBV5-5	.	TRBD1	TGTGCCAGCACCCAACCGGACAGGGGCCATATGGGCTACACCTTC	CASTQPDRGHMGYTF
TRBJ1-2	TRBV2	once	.	TGTGCCAGCAGTGAAGGGGGGACGGACTATGGCTACACCTTC	CASSEGGTDYGYTF
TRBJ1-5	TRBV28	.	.	TGTGCCAGCAGTTTCCGGGACACTTCGGATCAGCCCCAGCATTTT	CASSFRDTSDQPQHF
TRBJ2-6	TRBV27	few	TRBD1	TGTGCCAGCAGTTTATTAGGACAGGGGGGATCTGGGGCCAACGTCCTGACTTTC	CASSLLGQGGSGANVLTF
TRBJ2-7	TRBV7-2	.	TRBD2	TGTGCCAGCGCGGTCAGCGGGACCTCCTACGAGCAGTACTTC	CASAVSGTSYEQYF
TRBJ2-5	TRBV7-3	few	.	TGTGCCAGCAGCTTAGATCCAAGGGAGGAGACCCAGTACTTC	CASSLDPREETQYF